One and the same sample provided the 15 T cell receptor beta chains below, sequenced in a study of liver allograft versus peripheral blood T cells. In the study overall: Graft-liver T cell receptor repertoires were compared against recipient peripheral blood repertoires.

TCRdb analysed the reads with MiXCR anew, one entry per CDR3 protein. The table lists over 1,500 distinct CDR3 sequences, 15% to 20% of them singletons, with around 60% in the top ten. The receptor set was obtained from a human patient who had a liver transplant. Part of the T cell pool may stem from the graft donor.

This clonotype ranks as medium-sized. The rearrangement joins TRBV6-5 to TRBJ1-2; 8 bases align to TRBD1. CDR3 size: 17 residues. Germline CDR1 and CDR2: MNHEY and SVGAGI. The J segment lost 2 bases and the V segment lost 4 bases, leaving 12 bases of the junction unmatched. CDR3 protein: CASSLGHGTGLNYGYTF. The CDR3 DNA reads as TGTGCCAGCAGTTTGGGACACGGGACAGGCCTCAACTATGGCTACACCTTC.

This chain links TRBV19 with TRBJ1-5; no firm D call. Germline assignment: CDR1 LNHDA and CDR2 SQIVND (reference sequence). CDR3 size: 13 residues. Between the trimmed V and J ends, which lost 8 bases and 2 bases, there was a span of 10 bases. The CDR3 region has the DNA TGTGCCAGTGCTCTCGGGGGCAATCAGCCCCAGCATTTT. Translation: CASALGGNQPQHF.

Relative to its sample, this clonotype is medium-sized. J is TRBJ2-7 and V is TRBV6-5, with D perhaps TRBD2 (5 bases). Germline values: CDR1 MNHEY, CDR2 SVGAGI. V dropped 7 bases and J dropped 2 bases, with 27 bases sitting between them. The CDR3 consists of 18 residues. The CDR3 bases are TGTGCCAGCACCACCTTGATTGCAGAGGGTCGGGAAGCCTACGAGCAGTACTTC. Its protein is CASTTLIAEGREAYEQYF.

The chain carries TRBV27 and TRBJ1-6; D gene ambiguous. This CDR3 has 12 residues. The V gene lost 3 bases and the J gene lost 16 bases, with 13 bases spanning the gap. Germline V gene sequence: CDR1 MNHEY, CDR2 SMNVEV (reference sequence). In DNA form, the CDR3 reads TGTGCCAGCAGTTTCGGGGTGGGTCTTCTCCACTTT. Translation: CASSFGVGLLHF.

The table lists this clonotype with many counts. This chain joins TRBV7-9 and TRBJ1-2; TRBD1 matches at 7 bases. The germline V gene has CDR1 SEHNR and CDR2 FQNEAQ (reference sequence). V was pared by 5 bases and J by 5 bases, with 17 bases of the junction left unmatched. The CDR3 sequence is 17 residues long. The CDR3 DNA follows: TGTGCCAGCAGCCGGCCGGGGACAGCCGAGACCATGTATGGCTACACCTTC. This codes for CASSRPGTAETMYGYTF. Looking up the rest from reference TRBV7-9 and TRBJ1-2 gives the full variable domain: DTGVSQNPRHKITKRGQNVTFRCDPISEHNRLYWYRQTLGQGPEFLTYFQNEAQLEKSRLLSDRFSAERPKGSFSTLEIQRTEQGDSAMYLCASSRPGTAETMYGYTFGSGTRLTVV.

The chain combines TRBV2 with TRBJ1-1; 7 bases fit TRBD1. Looked up from germline, CDR1 is SNHLY and CDR2 is FYNNEI. Losses at the gene ends were 3 bases for V and 1 base for J; bases not matched to a gene: 5. This CDR3 has 15 amino acids. CDR3 nucleotide sequence: TGTGCCAGCAGTGACGCCGGGACAGCGAACACTGAAGCTTTCTTT. Translation gives CASSDAGTANTEAFF.

This clonotype is labeled medium-sized. This chain uses TRBV6-2 or TRBV6-3 with TRBJ1-5; 10 bases line up with TRBD1. Germline-derived CDR1 and CDR2 are MNHEY and SVGEGT. V shed 2 bases, J shed 9 bases, and the junction held 7 bases outside the gene matches. The CDR3 sequence is 15 residues long. For the CDR3, the DNA is TGTGCCAGCAGTTACGGGACAGGGGAAATATGGCCCCAGCATTTT. Translation: CASSYGTGEIWPQHF.

This clonotype was counted ten times or more. J is TRBJ2-7 and V is TRBV6-5, with D maybe TRBD1 (6 bases). CDR3 length: 17 residues. Germline-derived CDR1 and CDR2 are MNHEY and SVGAGI. Trimming cost V 2 bases and J 0 bases, with 17 bases left between them. The chain's CDR3 is CASSYPPGHLLSYEQYF. Written as DNA, the CDR3 is TGTGCCAGCAGTTACCCCCCGGGACACCTTCTCTCCTACGAGCAGTACTTC.

The rearrangement links TRBV6-1 to TRBJ2-7; 7 positions match TRBD1. Germline V gene sequence: CDR1 MNHNS, CDR2 SASEGT. Trimming took 5 bases from V and 2 from J; bases not matched to a gene: 6. This CDR3 is 14 amino acids long. CDR3: CASSYGQATYEQYF. The DNA of the CDR3 is TGTGCCAGCAGTTATGGACAGGCAACCTACGAGCAGTACTTC.

This clonotype has at least ten counts. This chain connects TRBV28 to TRBJ1-4; D uncertain. The germline V and J ends were trimmed by 7 bases and 7 bases, with 16 bases remaining between them. Germline CDR1 and CDR2: MDHEN and SYDVKM. The length of the CDR3 is 14 residues. The CDR3 reads CASTQDLDFEKLFF. The CDR3 DNA is TGTGCCAGCACCCAAGACTTAGATTTTGAAAAACTGTTTTTT.

By share, this clonotype counts as medium-sized. The rearrangement uses TRBV19 and TRBJ1-5; D is ambiguous. The CDR3 covers 14 residues. Trimming pared 0 bases from V and 5 bases from J, leaving 8 bases between. CDR1 LNHDA and CDR2 SQIVND come from the germline V gene (reference sequence). CDR3 amino acids: CASSIDGEYQPQHF. As DNA, the CDR3 is TGTGCCAGTAGTATAGATGGGGAATATCAGCCCCAGCATTTT. Filled out from reference TRBV19 and TRBJ1-5, the complete variable domain reads DGGITQSPKYLFRKEGQNVTLSCEQNLNHDAMYWYRQDPGQGLRLIYYSQIVNDFQKGDIAEGYSVSREKKESFPLTVTSAQKNPTAFYLCASSIDGEYQPQHFGDGTRLSIL.

This clonotype showed up just a few times. The J gene is TRBJ2-1, the V gene TRBV28, with D unclear. Germline V gene sequence: CDR1 MDHEN, CDR2 SYDVKM. V gave up 3 bases and J gave up 0 bases, with 9 bases separating them. This CDR3 has 15 residues. The CDR3 coding sequence is TGTGCCAGCAGTTTGACACCACTCTCCTACAATGAGCAGTTCTTC. Its protein is CASSLTPLSYNEQFF.

Comment on this clonotype: Only one base separates this from a far larger clonotype, so it likely reflects a read error. This chain joins TRBV6-1 and TRBJ1-1, with unresolved D. The V gene lost 3 bases and the J gene lost 1 base, with 12 bases spanning the gap. Per germline, CDR1 MNHNS and CDR2 SASEGT. The CDR3 sequence is 15 residues long. The CDR3 here is CASSETGTTNTEAFF. CDR3 coding DNA: TGTGCCAGCAGTGAGACTGGCACTACGAACACTGAAGCTTTCTTT.

Relative to its sample, this clonotype is medium-sized. The chain combines TRBV27 with TRBJ1-2; maybe TRBD1 (5 bases). The V end was cut by 6 bases, the J end by 1 base, with 18 bases between. There are 16 residues in the CDR3. CDR1 is MNHEY and CDR2 is SMNVEV in the germline V gene (reference sequence). CDR3 DNA sequence: TGTGCCAGCAGCCCACGGGGTTGGGGCCATAACTATGGCTACACCTTC. Translation gives CASSPRGWGHNYGYTF.

The V and J genes are TRBV5-6 and TRBJ1-5, with TRBD1 as a possible D gene (5 bases). The CDR3 length is 14 residues. V lost 5 bases and J 8 bases, leaving 17 bases between the germline ends. Germline V lookup: CDR1 SGHDT, CDR2 YYEEEE. The chain's CDR3 is CASRLRGSREPQHF. The CDR3 DNA reads TGTGCCAGCAGATTGCGGGGGAGTAGGGAGCCCCAGCATTTT. The full variable domain, with the rest looked up from reference TRBV5-6 and TRBJ1-5, is DAGVTQSPTHLIKTRGQQVTLRCSPKSGHDTVSWYQQALGQGPQFIFQYYEEEERQRGNFPDRFSGHQFPNYSSELNVNALLLGDSALYLCASRLRGSREPQHFGDGTRLSIL.